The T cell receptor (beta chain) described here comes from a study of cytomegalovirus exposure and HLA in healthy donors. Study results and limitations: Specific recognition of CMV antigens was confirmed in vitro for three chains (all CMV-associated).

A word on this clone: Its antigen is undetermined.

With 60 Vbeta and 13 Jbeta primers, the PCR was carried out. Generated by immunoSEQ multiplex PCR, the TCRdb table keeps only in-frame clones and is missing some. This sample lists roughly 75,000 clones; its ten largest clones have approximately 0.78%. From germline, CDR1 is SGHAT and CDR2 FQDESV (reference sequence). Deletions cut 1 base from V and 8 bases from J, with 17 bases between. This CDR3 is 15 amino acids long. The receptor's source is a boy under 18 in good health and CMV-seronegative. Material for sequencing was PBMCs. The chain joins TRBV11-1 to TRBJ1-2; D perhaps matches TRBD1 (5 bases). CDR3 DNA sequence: TGTGCCAGCAGCTTAGGGGGACTTGGCCGGAAGGGCTACACCTTC. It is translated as CASSLGGLGRKGYTF.